This T cell receptor (beta chain) was identified in a study of T cells expressing NK-cell markers. Findings and limits, study-wide: Of CD8+ T cells, about 1.0-8% belonged to dominant NKG2C+ clonotypes in five to seven donors.

The CDR3 runs 13 residues. Germline CDR1 and CDR2: SEHNR and FQNEAQ (reference sequence). TCRdb re-called the 5' RACE reads and shows each CDR3 protein once, DNA omitted. The data show roughly 180,000 distinct CDR3 sequences, and the top ten clones hold 15% to 20%. About this clonotype: Its specificity is not known.

Source material: blood T cells: a sorted CD56 or NKG2C T cell subset, CD4+ or CD8+ T cells, or bulk PBMC T cells (not recorded which). The genes are TRBV7-9 and TRBJ2-5; the D call of TRBD1 rests on TCRdb alone, since no DNA is present to check it. The TCR comes from a woman aged 18-70 years in good health. CDR3 in amino acids: CASSPRPGETQYF.